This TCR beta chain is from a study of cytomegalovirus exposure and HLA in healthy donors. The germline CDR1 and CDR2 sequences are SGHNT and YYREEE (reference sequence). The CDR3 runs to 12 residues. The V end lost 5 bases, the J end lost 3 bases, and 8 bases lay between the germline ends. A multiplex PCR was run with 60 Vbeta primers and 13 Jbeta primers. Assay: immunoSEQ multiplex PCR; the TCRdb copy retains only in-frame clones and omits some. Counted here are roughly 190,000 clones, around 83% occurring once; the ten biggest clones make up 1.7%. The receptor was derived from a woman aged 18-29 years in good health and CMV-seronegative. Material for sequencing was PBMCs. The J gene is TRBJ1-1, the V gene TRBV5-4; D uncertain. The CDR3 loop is CASSPEDTEAFF. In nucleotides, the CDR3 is TGTGCCAGCAGTCCAGAGGACACTGAAGCTTTCTTT.